The text below deals with one T cell receptor beta chain. No antigen is known for it. This sample stems from a study of stem cell transplantation in POMP-related autoinflammatory disease. Study-wide background: Pre-transplant patients had naive-skewed CD4+ T cells and few CD8+ T cells. The study's findings and limits: A trend toward lower repertoire diversity and greater clonality appeared in every analyzed T-cell subset of PRAID patients. Patients with PRAID showed a restricted number of unique TRB V-J gene pairings.

CDR1 is SGDLS and CDR2 is YYNGEE in the germline V gene. The CDR3 sequence is 15 residues long. V was trimmed by 0 bases and J by 2 bases, leaving 12 bases between them. The assay was immunoSEQ multiplex PCR, and TCRdb's table has in-frame clones only and misses some. The sample lists some 33,000 clones; 70% to 90% were seen once. PRAID combined immunodeficiency and autoinflammation. Sequenced material: CD4+ T cells from PBMCs, taken before stem cell transplantation. V and J are TRBV9 and TRBJ2-7; tentatively, D is TRBD1 (6 bases). The receptor was isolated from a human donor with POMP-related autoinflammation and immune dysregulation (PRAID). In DNA, the CDR3 is TGTGCCAGCAGCGTAGATGGCCAGGGGACCTACGAGCAGTACTTC. This gives the protein CASSVDGQGTYEQYF.